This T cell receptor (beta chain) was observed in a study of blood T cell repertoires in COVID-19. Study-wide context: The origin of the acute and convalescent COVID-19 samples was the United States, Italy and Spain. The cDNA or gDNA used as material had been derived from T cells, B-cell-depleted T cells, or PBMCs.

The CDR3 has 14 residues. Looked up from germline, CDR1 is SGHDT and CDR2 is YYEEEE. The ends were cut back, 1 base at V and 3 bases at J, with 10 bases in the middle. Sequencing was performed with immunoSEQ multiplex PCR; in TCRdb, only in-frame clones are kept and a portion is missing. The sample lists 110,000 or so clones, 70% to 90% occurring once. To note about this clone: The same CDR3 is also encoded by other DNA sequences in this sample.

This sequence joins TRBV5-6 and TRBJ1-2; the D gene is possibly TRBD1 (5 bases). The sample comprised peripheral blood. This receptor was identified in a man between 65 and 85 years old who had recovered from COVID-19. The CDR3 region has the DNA TGTGCCAGCAGCTTGTTCTCAGGGTACTATGGCTACACCTTC. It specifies CASSLFSGYYGYTF.